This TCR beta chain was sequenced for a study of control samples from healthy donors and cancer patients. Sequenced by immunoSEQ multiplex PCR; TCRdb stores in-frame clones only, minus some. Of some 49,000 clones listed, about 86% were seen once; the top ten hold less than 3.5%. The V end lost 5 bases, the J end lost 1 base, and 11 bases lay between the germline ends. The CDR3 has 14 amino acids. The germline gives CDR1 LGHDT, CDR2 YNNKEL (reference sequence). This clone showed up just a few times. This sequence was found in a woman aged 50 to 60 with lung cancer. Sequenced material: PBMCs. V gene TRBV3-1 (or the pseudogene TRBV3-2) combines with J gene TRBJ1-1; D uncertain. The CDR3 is CASSSISGNTEAFF. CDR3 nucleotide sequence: TGTGCCAGCAGCTCAATTTCCGGGAACACTGAAGCTTTCTTT.